The clone carrying this T cell receptor (beta chain) was observed a few times. The data originate from a study of HIV-infected patients and healthy controls. Overall study context: The CD4:CD8 ratio increased slightly in early therapy, but CD8 counts showed no consistent change.

The V end lost 1 base, the J end lost 0 bases, and 10 bases lay between the germline ends. Germline CDR1 SGHTA, CDR2 FQGNSA. CDR3 length: 15 residues. Roughly three months, about 14 weeks, into antiretroviral therapy, follow-up blood was collected. No cell fractionation was done, so the repertoire covers all unsorted peripheral blood T cells. Peripheral blood, roughly 2.4 ml, was drawn for RNA extraction. Exclusions covered tumors, febrile or AIDS-related illness, and hepatitis B or C coinfection. Approximately 500 ng RNA was reverse transcribed with alpha and beta constant-region primers. Alpha and beta chain libraries were made separately by chain-specific third strand synthesis with multiplexing indices. Each cDNA molecule was barcoded, and a single primer pair amplified each chain. In TCRdb, the 5' RACE reads were re-called with MiXCR into one record per CDR3 protein. The repertoire holds about 8,600 distinct CDR3 sequences, with approximately 8.7% as singletons.

V usage is TRBV7-2 and J usage is TRBJ2-7; D not resolved. The source is an adult with HIV infection. The input for sequencing was blood, taken during antiretroviral therapy. The chain's CDR3 is CASSLGPAGSYEQYF. CDR3 DNA: TGTGCCAGCAGCTTAGGGCCTGCAGGCTCCTACGAGCAGTACTTC.